Below, 20 T cell receptor beta chains from the same sample are listed, as sequenced in a study of blood T cell repertoires in COVID-19 (dated by TCRdb to 2018 to 2021). The method behind the library was the immunoSEQ multiplex PCR assay. The immuneACCESS repertoire file appears here via TCRdb, limited to in-frame rearrangements. These files lack a portion of the clones; in checked studies, under half of the deficit traces to unresolved V genes, and the cause of the others is not known. This sample lists over 250,000 clones; over 80% were detected once. The leading ten clones occupy 1.5% of the sample. The sequenced sample was peripheral blood. These receptors were collected from a woman in her forties who had recovered from COVID-19.

This clone was recorded once. The chain links TRBV5-1 to TRBJ2-3; D is perhaps TRBD2 (6 bases). The V gene lost 0 bases and the J gene lost 6 bases, with 17 bases spanning the gap. Looked up from germline, CDR1 is SGHRS and CDR2 is YFSETQ. The CDR3 is made up of 16 amino acids. The CDR3 DNA sequence: TGCGCCAGCAGCTTGGCCCCTGTTGGGGGGTCGGATACGCAGTATTTT. Its protein is CASSLAPVGGSDTQYF.

In DNA, the CDR3 is TGTGCCAGCAGCACCAATCCCGGGACTAGCTACAATGAGCAGTTCTTC. It codes for CASSTNPGTSYNEQFF. The chain employs TRBV13 and TRBJ2-1, with 8 nucleotides matching TRBD2. Germline CDR1 and CDR2: PRHDT and FYEKMQ (reference sequence). Trimming took 5 bases from V and 3 from J; bases not matched to a gene: 9. This CDR3 spans 16 amino acids.

This chain connects TRBV27 to TRBJ1-2; D remains ambiguous. Germline loops: CDR1 MNHEY, CDR2 SMNVEV (reference sequence). Trimming took 5 bases from V and 2 from J, leaving 15 bases between them. The CDR3 spans 15 residues. The CDR3 nucleotides are TGTGCCAGCAGTCCCAGCGCGAGCCAAAACTATGGCTACACCTTC. It yields the protein CASSPSASQNYGYTF.

The chain employs TRBV29-1 and TRBJ2-2; 7 nucleotides align to TRBD1. Per the germline V gene, CDR1 is SQVTM and CDR2 is ANQGSEA. The junction had 7 bases not matched to a gene; V was cut back by 6 bases and J by 0 bases. The CDR3 runs 15 residues. The CDR3 loop is CSVAPGGANTGELFF. In nucleotides, the CDR3 is TGCAGCGTCGCCCCAGGGGGTGCGAACACCGGGGAGCTGTTTTTT.

The chain recombines TRBV12-5 with TRBJ2-3; TRBD2 agrees at 11 bases. This CDR3 is 17 amino acids long. With 2 bases clipped from V and 2 bases from J, the junction kept 6 bases outside the gene matches. Germline V CDR1 and CDR2: LGHNT, FRNRAP. In DNA form, the CDR3 reads TGTGCTAGTGGTTTGAATATAGCGGGGGGGCCCACAGATACGCAGTATTTT. It yields the protein CASGLNIAGGPTDTQYF.

A few counts support this clone. This chain joins TRBV5-1 and TRBJ1-6; the D is unclear. V lost 1 base, J lost 0 bases, and 5 bases lay in between. CDR1 SGHRS and CDR2 YFSETQ come from the germline V gene. This CDR3 is 15 amino acids long. CDR3 nucleotide sequence: TGCGCCAGCAGCTTGCTCGGCTCCTATAATTCACCCCTCCACTTT. Encoded protein: CASSLLGSYNSPLHF.

The chain joins TRBV13 to TRBJ2-1; TRBD2 matches at 7 bases. The germline V gene encodes CDR1 PRHDT and CDR2 FYEKMQ (reference sequence). Unmatched junction bases numbered 11, after V lost 1 base and J lost 8 bases. The CDR3 is made up of 16 amino acids. The CDR3 protein is CASSLAVGGIWDEQFF. The CDR3 DNA is TGTGCCAGCAGCTTAGCGGTGGGGGGGATCTGGGATGAGCAGTTCTTC.

Turning to this clone: A read error may produce the germline difference seen at one junction end. This chain uses TRBV7-9 with TRBJ2-2; no reliable D call. The length of the CDR3 is 15 residues. Germline V gives CDR1 SEHNR, CDR2 FQNEAQ (reference sequence). The CDR3 loop reads CASTLITHRAGELFF. The CDR3 nucleotides are TGTGCCAGCACCTTAATTACTCACCGGGCCGGGGAGCTGTTTTTT. Supplemented by reference TRBV7-9 and TRBJ2-2, the full variable domain reads DTGVSQNPRHKITKRGQNVTFRCDPISEHNRLYWYRQTLGQGPEFLTYFQNEAQLEKSRLLSDRFSAERPKGSFSTLEIQRTEQGDSAMYLCASTLITHRAGELFFGEGSRLTVL.

The chain employs TRBV13 and TRBJ1-2; D uncertain. V lost 1 base, J lost 2 bases, and 8 bases lay in between. This CDR3 has 14 residues. In germline, CDR1 is PRHDT, CDR2 FYEKMQ (reference sequence). The CDR3 sequence is CASSLDSFNYGYTF. The CDR3, as DNA: TGTGCCAGCAGCTTAGACAGTTTCAACTATGGCTACACCTTC.

V is TRBV6-2 or TRBV6-3 and J is TRBJ1-2; no firm D call. Trimming left V 2 bases short and J 5 bases short, with 12 bases between. CDR1 and CDR2 (germline): MNHEY, SVGEGT. The CDR3 sequence is 14 residues long. The chain's CDR3 is CASSYPPQPYGYTF. The CDR3, as DNA: TGTGCCAGCAGTTACCCTCCACAACCGTATGGCTACACCTTC.

The chain carries TRBV7-7 and TRBJ2-2, with D perhaps TRBD2 (6 bases). V was shortened by 5 bases and J by 1 base, with 11 bases between the two germline ends. The germline V gene encodes CDR1 SSHAT and CDR2 FNYEAQ (reference sequence). The CDR3 spans 15 residues. The CDR3 spells CASSELRGNTGELFF. The CDR3 nucleotides read TGTGCCAGCAGCGAGCTGCGGGGGAACACCGGGGAGCTGTTTTTT.

This chain connects TRBV19 to TRBJ1-1, with a tentative D call TRBD1 (5 bases). V was clipped by 1 base and J by 6 bases, with 9 bases between them. Per the germline V gene, CDR1 is LNHDA and CDR2 is SQIVND (reference sequence). This CDR3 contains 13 residues. The CDR3 region is CASSIGREAEAFF. The CDR3 nucleotides read TGTGCCAGTAGTATAGGCAGGGAGGCTGAAGCTTTCTTT. The full variable domain, with the rest looked up from reference TRBV19 and TRBJ1-1, is DGGITQSPKYLFRKEGQNVTLSCEQNLNHDAMYWYRQDPGQGLRLIYYSQIVNDFQKGDIAEGYSVSREKKESFPLTVTSAQKNPTAFYLCASSIGREAEAFFGQGTRLTVV.

This chain links TRBV9 with TRBJ2-7; TRBD1 matches 7 bases. The V gene's germline CDR1 is SGDLS and CDR2 YYNGEE. Trimming at V came to 3 bases and at J to 3 bases, leaving 9 bases not matched to a gene. The CDR3 extends over 15 amino acids. For the CDR3, the DNA is TGTGCCAGCAGCGCGACAGGGATCCGGAGCTACGAGCAGTACTTC. Its protein is CASSATGIRSYEQYF. Variable domain in full (rest from reference TRBV9 and TRBJ2-7): DSGVTQTPKHLITATGQRVTLRCSPRSGDLSVYWYQQSLDQGLQFLIQYYNGEERAKGNILERFSAQQFPDLHSELNLSSLELGDSALYFCASSATGIRSYEQYFGPGTRLTVT.

The V and J genes are TRBV6-5 and TRBJ2-1; D might be TRBD1 (5 bases). This CDR3 comprises 15 residues. Between the trimmed V and J ends, which lost 2 bases and 2 bases, there was a span of 10 bases. Germline CDR1 reads MNHEY; CDR2 reads SVGAGI. CDR3 amino acids: CASSYQGSTYNEQFF. The DNA for the CDR3 is TGTGCCAGCAGTTACCAGGGCAGCACCTACAATGAGCAGTTCTTC.

The chain is built from TRBV7-9 and TRBJ1-1; tentatively, D is TRBD1 (5 bases). The V and J ends lost 1 base and 5 bases respectively, with 11 bases between them. Germline lookup yields CDR1 SEHNR and CDR2 FQNEAQ (reference sequence). The CDR3 sequence is 14 residues long. CDR3 loop: CASSLVRGATEAFF. In DNA form, the CDR3 reads TGTGCCAGCAGCTTAGTTAGGGGCGCGACTGAAGCTTTCTTT.

The chain joins TRBV4-2 to TRBJ1-5; TRBD1 might be the D (6 bases). The CDR3 loop spans 17 amino acids. The germline gives CDR1 LGHNA, CDR2 YNFKEQ. The V end was cut by 0 bases, the J end by 2 bases, with 14 bases between. CDR3 DNA sequence: TGTGCCAGCAGCCAAGAGGCACAGGGCCTGGGCAATCAGCCCCAGCATTTT. Translation: CASSQEAQGLGNQPQHF.

J is TRBJ2-7 and V is TRBV18, with 9 nucleotides matching TRBD1. Unmatched junction bases numbered 12, after V lost 6 bases and J lost 6 bases. There are 15 residues in the CDR3. The germline gives CDR1 KGHSH, CDR2 LQKENI. CDR3 bases: TGTGCCAGCTCGAATTCCGGGACAGGGAGGGCCGAGCAGTACTTC. It codes for CASSNSGTGRAEQYF.

The chain has TRBV27 and TRBJ2-1; D perhaps matches TRBD1 (5 bases). V shed 2 bases and J shed 3 bases, with 5 bases lying between them. The germline V gene encodes CDR1 MNHEY and CDR2 SMNVEV (reference sequence). The CDR3 has 13 amino acids. The CDR3 reads CASSLDSYNEQFF. The CDR3 DNA reads TGTGCCAGCAGTTTAGACAGCTACAATGAGCAGTTCTTC.

To note about this clone: Other DNA sequences in this specimen translate into the identical CDR3. The chain combines TRBV11-2 with TRBJ1-1; a weak D match, TRBD1 (5 bases). The CDR3 covers 13 residues. Trimming removed 1 base at V and 3 bases at J, with 6 bases between. CDR1 and CDR2 (germline): SGHAT, FQNNGV. CDR3 amino acids: CASSLVGDTEAFF. The CDR3 DNA reads as TGTGCCAGCAGCTTAGTAGGGGACACTGAAGCTTTCTTT. The full variable domain, with the rest looked up from reference TRBV11-2 and TRBJ1-1, is EAGVAQSPRYKIIEKRQSVAFWCNPISGHATLYWYQQILGQGPKLLIQFQNNGVVDDSQLPKDRFSAERLKGVDSTLKIQPAKLEDSAVYLCASSLVGDTEAFFGQGTRLTVV.

The CDR3 is CASSLDGTAGGGYF. CDR3 DNA sequence: TGCGCCAGCAGCTTGGATGGGACAGCCGGTGGGGGGTATTTT. This chain joins TRBV5-1 and TRBJ2-3; 7 nucleotides align to TRBD1. Germline-derived CDR1 and CDR2 are SGHRS and YFSETQ. This CDR3 has 14 amino acids. V dropped 0 bases and J dropped 14; count of bases not matched to a gene: 12.